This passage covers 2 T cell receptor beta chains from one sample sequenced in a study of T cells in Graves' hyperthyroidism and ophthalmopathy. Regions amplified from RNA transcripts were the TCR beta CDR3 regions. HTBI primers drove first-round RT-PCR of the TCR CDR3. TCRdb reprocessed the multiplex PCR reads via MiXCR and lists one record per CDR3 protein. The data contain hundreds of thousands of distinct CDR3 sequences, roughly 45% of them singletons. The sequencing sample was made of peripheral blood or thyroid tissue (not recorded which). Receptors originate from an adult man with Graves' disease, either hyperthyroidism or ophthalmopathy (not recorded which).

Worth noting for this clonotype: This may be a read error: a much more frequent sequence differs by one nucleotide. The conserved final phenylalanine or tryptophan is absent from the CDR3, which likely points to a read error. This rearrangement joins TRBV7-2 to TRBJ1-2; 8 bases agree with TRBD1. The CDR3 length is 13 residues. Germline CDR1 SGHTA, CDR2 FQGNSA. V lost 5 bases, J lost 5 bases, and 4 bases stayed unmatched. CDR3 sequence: CASSIRQGYGYTS. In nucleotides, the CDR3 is TGTGCCAGCAGCATAAGACAGGGGTATGGCTACACCTCC.

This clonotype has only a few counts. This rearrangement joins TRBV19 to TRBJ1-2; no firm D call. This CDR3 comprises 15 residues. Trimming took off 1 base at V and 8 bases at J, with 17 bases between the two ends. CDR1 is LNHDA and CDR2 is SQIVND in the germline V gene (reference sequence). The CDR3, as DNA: TGTGCCAGTAGTATAGTTCATGGCGGAGCGGGCGGCTACACCTTC. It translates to CASSIVHGGAGGYTF.